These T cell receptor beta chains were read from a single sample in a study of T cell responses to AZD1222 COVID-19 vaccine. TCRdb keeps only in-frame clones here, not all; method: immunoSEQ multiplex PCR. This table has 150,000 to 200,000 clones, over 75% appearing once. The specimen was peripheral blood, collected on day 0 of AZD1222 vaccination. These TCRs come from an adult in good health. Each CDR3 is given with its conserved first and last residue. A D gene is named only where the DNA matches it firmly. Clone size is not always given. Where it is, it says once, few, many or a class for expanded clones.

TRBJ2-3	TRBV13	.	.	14	CASSLGGAVDTQYF	TGTGCCAGCAGCTTAGGGGGGGCCGTAGATACGCAGTATTTT
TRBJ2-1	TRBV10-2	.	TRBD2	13	CASRDYGGNEQFF	TGCGCCAGCAGGGACTACGGGGGGAATGAGCAGTTCTTC
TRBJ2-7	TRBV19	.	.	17	CASSTPGQGANSYEQYF	TGTGCCAGTAGTACCCCAGGCCAGGGAGCGAACTCCTACGAGCAGTACTTC
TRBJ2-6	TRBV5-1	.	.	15	CASSLALSGANVLTF	TGCGCCAGCAGCTTGGCCTTATCTGGGGCCAACGTCCTGACTTTC
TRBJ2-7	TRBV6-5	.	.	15	CASSPIYGDPYEQYF	TGTGCCAGCAGCCCCATCTACGGAGACCCCTACGAGCAGTACTTC
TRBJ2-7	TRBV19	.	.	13	CASSSGLYYEQYF	TGTGCCAGTAGTTCAGGACTTTACTACGAGCAGTACTTC
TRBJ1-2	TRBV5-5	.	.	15	CASSATDGPPYGYTF	TGTGCCAGCAGCGCGACTGACGGGCCCCCCTATGGCTACACCTTC
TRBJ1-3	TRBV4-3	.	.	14	CASRDDGGGNTIYF	TGCGCCAGCAGGGACGACGGGGGCGGAAACACCATATATTTT
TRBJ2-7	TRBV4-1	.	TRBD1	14	CASSPTGSSYEQYF	TGCGCCAGCAGCCCGACAGGGAGCTCCTACGAGCAGTACTTC
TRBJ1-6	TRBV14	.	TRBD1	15	CASSQDWTGTSPLHF	TGTGCCAGCAGCCAAGATTGGACAGGAACTTCACCCCTCCACTTT
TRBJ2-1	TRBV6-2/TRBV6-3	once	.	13	CASSYGRWDEQFF	TGTGCCAGCAGTTACGGCCGGTGGGATGAGCAGTTCTTC
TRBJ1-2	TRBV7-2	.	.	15	CASSLVVREDYGYTF	TGTGCCAGCAGCTTAGTGGTCAGGGAGGACTATGGCTACACCTTC
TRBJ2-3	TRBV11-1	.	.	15	CASSPVGGLVDTQYF	TGTGCCAGCAGCCCTGTGGGTGGTTTAGTAGATACGCAGTATTTT
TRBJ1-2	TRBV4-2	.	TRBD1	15	CASSQTGTVNYGYTF	TGTGCCAGCAGCCAGACAGGGACGGTAAACTATGGCTACACCTTC
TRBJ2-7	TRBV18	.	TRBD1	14	CASSPQGARGEQYF	TGTGCCAGCTCACCACAGGGGGCGCGTGGCGAGCAGTACTTC
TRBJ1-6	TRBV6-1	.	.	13	CASSEGWRSPLHF	TGTGCCAGCAGTGAAGGGTGGCGTTCACCCCTCCACTTT
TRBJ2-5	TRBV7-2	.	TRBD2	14	CASSLGTSGETQYF	TGTGCCAGCAGCTTAGGGACTAGCGGAGAGACCCAGTACTTC
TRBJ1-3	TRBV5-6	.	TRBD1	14	CASSRRDRGYTIYF	TGTGCCAGCAGCAGAAGGGACAGGGGTTACACCATATATTTT
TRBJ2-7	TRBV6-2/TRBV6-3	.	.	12	CASSPVSYEQYF	TGTGCCAGCAGCCCTGTTTCCTACGAGCAGTACTTC
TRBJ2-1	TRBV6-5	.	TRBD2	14	CATTAGGHGFEQFF	TGTGCCACGACCGCGGGGGGGCATGGGTTTGAGCAGTTCTTC
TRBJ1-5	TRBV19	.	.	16	CASSRSGANSNQPQHF	TGTGCCAGTTCGCGTTCGGGAGCAAATAGCAATCAGCCCCAGCATTTT
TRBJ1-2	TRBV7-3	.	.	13	CASSLDGAGGYTF	TGTGCCAGCAGCTTAGACGGGGCGGGAGGCTACACCTTC
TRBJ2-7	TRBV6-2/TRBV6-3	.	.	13	CASSPDRIYEQYF	TGTGCCAGCAGTCCCGACAGGATCTACGAGCAGTACTTC
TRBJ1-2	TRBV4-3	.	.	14	CASSQVGGSDGYTF	TGCGCCAGCAGCCAGGTCGGGGGGTCGGATGGCTACACCTTC
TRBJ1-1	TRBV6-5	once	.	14	CASSLQGSNTEAFF	TGTGCCAGCAGTCTGCAGGGTTCGAACACTGAAGCTTTCTTT
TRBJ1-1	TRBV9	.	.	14	CASSVVGQYTEAFF	TGTGCCAGCAGCGTAGTTGGACAGTACACTGAAGCTTTCTTT
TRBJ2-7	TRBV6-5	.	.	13	CASSYLDSSEQYF	TGTGCCAGCAGTTATTTGGACAGCTCCGAGCAGTACTTC
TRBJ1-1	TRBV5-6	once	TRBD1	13	CASSDYRGTEAFF	TGTGCCAGCAGCGACTACAGGGGCACTGAAGCTTTCTTT
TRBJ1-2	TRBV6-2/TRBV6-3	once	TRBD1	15	CASSYSDRGAYGYTF	TGTGCCAGCAGTTACTCCGACAGGGGGGCCTATGGCTACACCTTC
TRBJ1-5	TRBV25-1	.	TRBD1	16	CASSEPDRGEHQPQHF	TGTGCCAGCAGTGAACCGGACAGGGGAGAACATCAGCCCCAGCATTTT
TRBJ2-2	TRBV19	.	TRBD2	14	CASSSGLAAGELFF	TGTGCCAGTAGTAGTGGACTAGCGGCCGGGGAGCTGTTTTTT
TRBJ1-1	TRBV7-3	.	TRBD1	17	CASSRGTGGDPWNEAFF	TGTGCCAGCAGCCGTGGGACAGGGGGAGACCCTTGGAATGAAGCTTTCTTT
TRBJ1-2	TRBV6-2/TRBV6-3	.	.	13	CASRPSTNYGYTF	TGTGCCAGCAGGCCTAGTACTAACTATGGCTACACCTTC
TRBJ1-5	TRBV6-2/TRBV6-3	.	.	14	CASSYEYSNQPQHF	TGTGCCAGCAGTTATGAGTACAGCAATCAGCCCCAGCATTTT
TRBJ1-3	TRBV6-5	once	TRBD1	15	CASRPGQGAMNTIYF	TGTGCCAGCAGACCGGGACAGGGGGCTATGAACACCATATATTTT
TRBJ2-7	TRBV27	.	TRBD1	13	CASSRTGFDEQYF	TGTGCCAGCAGTAGGACAGGGTTCGACGAGCAGTACTTC
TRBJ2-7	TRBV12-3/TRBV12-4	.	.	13	CASSLGDSSEQYF	TGTGCCAGCAGTTTGGGGGATTCGAGCGAGCAGTACTTC
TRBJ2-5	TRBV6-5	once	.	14	CASSYGQASETQYF	TGTGCCAGCAGTTACGGCCAGGCTAGCGAGACCCAGTACTTC
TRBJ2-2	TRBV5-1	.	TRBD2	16	CASSLAGTSGGGELFF	TGCGCCAGCAGCTTGGCCGGGACTAGCGGTGGCGGGGAGCTGTTTTTT
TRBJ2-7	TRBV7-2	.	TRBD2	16	CASSWSSGGSSYEQYF	TGTGCCAGCAGCTGGTCTAGCGGGGGGTCCTCCTACGAGCAGTACTTC
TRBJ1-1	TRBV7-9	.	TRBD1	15	CASSLSGTENTEAFF	TGTGCCAGCAGCTTATCTGGGACAGAAAACACTGAAGCTTTCTTT
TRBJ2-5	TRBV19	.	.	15	CASSIMWTAQETQYF	TGTGCCAGTAGTATAATGTGGACAGCCCAAGAGACCCAGTACTTC
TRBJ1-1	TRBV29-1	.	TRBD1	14	CSVTGTALNTEAFF	TGCAGCGTCACCGGGACAGCTCTGAACACTGAAGCTTTCTTT
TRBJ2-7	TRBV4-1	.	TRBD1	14	CASTHRDRVYEQYF	TGCGCCAGCACCCACCGGGACAGGGTCTACGAGCAGTACTTC
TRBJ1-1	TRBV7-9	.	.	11	CASRGNTEAFF	TGTGCCAGCCGAGGGAACACTGAAGCTTTCTTT
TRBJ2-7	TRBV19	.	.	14	CASSIPGFLYEQYF	TGTGCCAGTAGTATACCAGGGTTCCTCTACGAGCAGTACTTC
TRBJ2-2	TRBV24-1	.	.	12	CATRSGTGELFF	TGTGCCACCCGCTCCGGGACCGGGGAGCTGTTTTTT
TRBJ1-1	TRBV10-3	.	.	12	CAISTGNTEAFF	TGTGCCATCAGCACAGGGAACACTGAAGCTTTCTTT
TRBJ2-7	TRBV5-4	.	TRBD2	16	CASSPGTSGVYYEQYF	TGTGCCAGCAGCCCGGGGACTAGCGGGGTGTACTACGAGCAGTACTTC
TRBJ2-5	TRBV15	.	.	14	CATSRDRAAETQYF	TGTGCCACCAGCAGAGATCGGGCGGCAGAGACCCAGTACTTC
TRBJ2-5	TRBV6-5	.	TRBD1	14	CASEGAGWLETQYF	TGTGCCAGCGAGGGGGCAGGGTGGTTGGAGACCCAGTACTTC
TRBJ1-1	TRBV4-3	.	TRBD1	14	CASSLGQGVTEAFF	TGCGCCAGCAGCCTAGGACAGGGGGTCACTGAAGCTTTCTTT
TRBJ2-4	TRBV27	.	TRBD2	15	CASSLASGGANIQYF	TGTGCCAGCAGTTTAGCTAGCGGGGGGGCAAACATTCAGTACTTC
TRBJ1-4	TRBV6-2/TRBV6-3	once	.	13	CASSYIGGEKLFF	TGTGCCAGCAGTTACATCGGGGGTGAAAAACTGTTTTTT